The 2 T cell receptor beta chains presented below share a single source sample, sequenced in a study of shared clonotypes between healthy human individuals. Sequencing was performed with immunoSEQ multiplex PCR; in TCRdb, only in-frame clones are kept and a portion is missing. The sample consists of a few million clones, just over 90% of them appearing once. Sequencing was carried out using naive CD4+ T cells from PBMCs. Subset defined: CD45RA+ positively selected. The receptors stem from a man aged 18 to 30 in good health. Some clones in this sample may be carry-over from other donors' samples.

The V call is TRBV7-3, the J call TRBJ2-3; 10 bases line up with TRBD1. With 3 bases clipped from V and 1 base from J, the junction kept 1 base outside the gene matches. The CDR3 runs 15 residues. Germline V gives CDR1 SGHTA, CDR2 FQGTGA. The CDR3 loop is CASSFDRGRTDTQYF. CDR3 nucleotide sequence: TGTGCCAGCAGCTTCGACAGGGGGCGCACAGATACGCAGTATTTT. Supplemented by reference TRBV7-3 and TRBJ2-3, the full variable domain reads GAGVSQTPSNKVTEKGKYVELRCDPISGHTALYWYRQSLGQGPEFLIYFQGTGAADDSGLPNDRFFAVRPEGSVSTLKIQRTERGDSAVYLCASSFDRGRTDTQYFGPGTRLTVL.

This chain joins TRBV5-1 and TRBJ2-5; weak D call: TRBD1 (6 bases). CDR1 is SGHRS and CDR2 is YFSETQ in the germline V gene. V was shortened by 4 bases and J by 5 bases, with 12 bases between the two germline ends. The CDR3 runs 13 residues. This CDR3 reads CASSEGESETQYF. As DNA, the CDR3 is TGCGCCAGCAGCGAGGGGGAAAGCGAGACCCAGTACTTC. Full variable domain (remainder filled in from reference TRBV5-1 and TRBJ2-5): KAGVTQTPRYLIKTRGQQVTLSCSPISGHRSVSWYQQTPGQGLQFLFEYFSETQRNKGNFPGRFSGRQFSNSRSEMNVSTLELGDSALYLCASSEGESETQYFGPGTRLLVL.